A selection of T cell receptor beta chains follows, all from one sample in a study of technical replicates of blood from a few donors. This table comes from immunoSEQ multiplex PCR, and its TCRdb copy is limited to in-frame clones, with some not included. The sample contains about 62,000 clones, around 87% of which appear only once. Sequenced input: PBMCs. The receptors originated from a human donor in good health. Some clones in this sample may be carry-over from other donors' samples. The conserved cysteine and the conserved F or W are not part of the CDR3 here. A D gene is named only where the DNA matches it firmly.

TRBJ1-2 TRBD1 TRBV5-6 ASSSPGQGNYGYT
TRBJ2-3 TRBD2 TRBV4-1 ASSSRAGLAENTQY
TRBJ2-7 - TRBV6-5 ASSYSIGTYAYEQY
TRBJ2-5 TRBD2 TRBV5-1 ASSLGSGRGETQY
TRBJ1-1 - TRBV7-9 ASSFSGNTEAF
TRBJ2-3 - TRBV15 ATSLLPYTDTQY
TRBJ2-2 - TRBV7-3 ASSLIQNTGELF
TRBJ2-7 TRBD1 TRBV5-4 ASSLAGTGNTYEQY
TRBJ2-3 TRBD2 TRBV7-9 ASSPKGTSRSTDTQY
TRBJ2-1 TRBD2 TRBV7-8 ASSSFSSPGGNEQF
TRBJ2-7 TRBD2 TRBV18 ASSPNKLAGSYEQY
TRBJ1-1 TRBD1 TRBV5-1 ASSLAAGGKTEAF
TRBJ2-7 TRBD2 TRBV10-1 ASSQTSGRAYVSYEQY
TRBJ1-1 - TRBV2 ASPGLNTEAF
TRBJ2-5 - TRBV4-3 ASSQALLAGETQY
TRBJ1-4 TRBD1 TRBV2 ASRLQGLGEKLF
TRBJ2-1 - TRBV27 ASSLQGIGRYNEQF
TRBJ2-5 TRBD2 TRBV9 ASSASGGAGETQY
TRBJ1-4 - TRBV25-1 ASKDSFNEKLF
TRBJ2-7 - TRBV27 ASSDLRGASYEQY
TRBJ1-1 - TRBV18 ASSPIQAMNTEAF
TRBJ2-7 - TRBV30 AWSDQARDNYEQY
TRBJ2-7 TRBD1 TRBV9 ASSVDGGQGVFEQY
TRBJ1-5 - TRBV19 ASRSSDKNSNQPQH
TRBJ2-7 - TRBV18 ASSPMGAHEQY